The present TCR beta chain was sequenced within a study of shared clonotypes between healthy human individuals. Profiling relied on immunoSEQ multiplex PCR, and the TCRdb table lists in-frame clones only, not all of them. The profile shows some 2 million clones, 85% to 95% of them singletons. The naive CD8 subset, CD45RO-negative cells positively selected for CCR7, excluded terminally differentiated effector memory CD45RA+ cells. Material for sequencing was naive CD8+ T cells sorted from blood. The sequence came from a man between 18 and 35 years old in good health.

DNA for the CDR3: TGTGCCAGCAGCGTTGGGGTTACTAGCGGGGGGGCTCGGGAGACCCAGTACTTC. It specifies CASSVGVTSGGARETQYF. This chain connects TRBV9 to TRBJ2-5; TRBD2 matches at 13 bases. The J segment lost 5 bases and the V segment lost 2 bases, leaving 12 bases of the junction unmatched. The CDR3 is 18 amino acids. Germline V gives CDR1 SGDLS, CDR2 YYNGEE.